Listed below are T cell receptor beta chains from one sample, sequenced in a study of blood T cell repertoires in COVID-19. The assay was immunoSEQ multiplex PCR, and TCRdb's table has in-frame clones only and misses some. The repertoire holds under 200,000 clones, with roughly 84% as singletons. The sequenced sample consisted of peripheral blood. All receptors come from a human donor in a cohort sampled during active COVID-19. Each CDR3 is given with its conserved first and last residue.

j_call	v_call	cdr3_aa
TRBJ2-7	TRBV7-8	CASSYGLATSYEQYF
-	TRBV18	CASSPPGLAGGLTYEQYF
TRBJ2-7	TRBV19	CAAGTGAPEQYF
TRBJ2-1	TRBV13	CASSEPLGLRSYNEQFF
TRBJ1-1	TRBV2	CASTGGRLLVNTEAFF
TRBJ1-1	TRBV3-1/TRBV3-2	CASSRGQGFAEAFF
TRBJ1-2	TRBV5-4	CASSLAGVVGSGYTF
TRBJ2-1	TRBV28	CASSPRVTSSYNEQFF
TRBJ1-1	TRBV11-3	CASSQSAGGYTEAFF
TRBJ2-3	TRBV5-4	CATLAGGFYGTDTQYF
TRBJ2-1	TRBV28	CASSTPGLSYNEQFF
TRBJ1-2	TRBV28	CASRLTGEGYTF
TRBJ2-2	TRBV6-2/TRBV6-3	CASSYATSGGRGTGELFF
TRBJ2-5	TRBV6-5	CASRVPGQQETQYF
TRBJ2-5	TRBV11-1	CASSSPRGERRETQYF
TRBJ2-7	TRBV10-2	CASSESRLALEQYF
TRBJ2-2	TRBV3-1/TRBV3-2	CASSQASGSGGELFF
TRBJ2-7	TRBV9	CASSATTSGRAGYEQYF
TRBJ1-2	TRBV28	CASSLREIYGYTF
TRBJ1-2	TRBV4-3	CASSQDTRTAANYGYTF
TRBJ2-1	TRBV10-3	CAIRGLAGGNGEQFF
TRBJ2-7	TRBV3-1/TRBV3-2	CASSRKPGVISYEQYF
TRBJ2-5	TRBV7-6	CASRVGLAETQYF
TRBJ1-1	TRBV27	CASSPVGSGAEAFF
TRBJ2-7	TRBV19	CASSMGRVGYEQYF
TRBJ2-3	TRBV6-4	CASSEGLADPSTDTQYF
TRBJ2-1	TRBV6-2/TRBV6-3	CASSYSRGSSSYNEQFF
TRBJ1-5	TRBV12-3/TRBV12-4	CASRGTGGQPQHF
TRBJ1-5	TRBV19	CASSFSGTGNIPSNQPQHF
TRBJ2-7	TRBV5-1	CASSLTSSRPYEQYF
TRBJ1-5	TRBV6-5	CASSYGTGYNQPQHF
TRBJ2-2	TRBV7-3	CASSFTGGPSSVGGELFF
TRBJ2-1	TRBV7-8	CASSPTPPGLAGGGEQFF
TRBJ2-7	TRBV5-5	CASSTSGGTYEQYF
TRBJ2-5	TRBV12-3/TRBV12-4	CASSLGTGGTQYF
TRBJ1-5	TRBV15	CATSRDPIREGQPQHF
TRBJ1-1	TRBV28	CASSLSSGAVTEAFF
TRBJ2-3	TRBV6-2/TRBV6-3	CASSSGIARSTDTQYF
TRBJ1-2	TRBV6-5	CTPGGGKGYGYTF
TRBJ2-7	TRBV6-1	CASSEAGGVRYEQYF